This T cell receptor beta chain was identified during a study of blood T cell repertoires in COVID-19 (dated by TCRdb to the early 2020s). At the level of the whole study: Samples covering the acute and convalescent phases of COVID-19 were provided by collaborators in the United States, Italy and Spain. The prospective study material was composed of cDNA or gDNA derived from T cells, B-cell-depleted T cells, or PBMCs. Subjects who had been exposed to COVID-19, were actively infected with it, or had recovered from it provided the deeply sampled blood TCRbeta repertoires that made up the dataset. The repertoires were released in a freely available public database meant as a resource for research on the immune response to SARS-CoV-2. Samples were obtained from the ongoing ImmuneRACE study (first 160 participants) and from 1,000 to 1,500 subjects provided by 6 global collaborators. Nearly every sample came with metadata listing a de-identified subject ID, COVID-19 status, age in years and sex. Where available, HLA class I and class II types were taken from metadata supplied by the sample provider and were not determined by assay-based typing. The research as a whole found: The quantity of clinical and demographic metadata differed by source and by participant and was supplied without curation.

Comment on this clone: Its specific antigen is unknown. No base qualities exist here, and no much larger clone lies one base off it.

TCRbeta CDR3 regions were amplified from genomic DNA using the immunoSEQ Assay, a bias-controlled multiplex PCR. In the source study's methods: The number of nucleated cells in each sample was estimated from the amplification of reference gene primers within the assay. To quantify the absolute abundance of each unique TCRbeta CDR3 rearrangement, sequence reads were collapsed and filtered. Productive Simpson clonality was computed per sample as the square root of Simpson's diversity index over productive rearrangements. Drawn from immuneACCESS, this table holds only the in-frame rearrangements with V and J called that TCRdb kept. Clones are partly lost; checked studies trace under half to an unresolved V gene and leave the rest unexplained. V and J calls plus clone size are reproduced from that table; the DNA served to infer D and trimming. Across this sample there are 150,000 to 200,000 clones, with more than 85% seen only once. The ten largest clonotypes hold under 0.7% of the sample.

One collaborating source in Seattle enrolled patients during active infection and followed them longitudinally through the course of disease. Each collaborating institution followed its own protocols to collect whole blood in K2EDTA tubes. For TCRbeta analysis, collaborators shipped samples in one of three forms: frozen whole blood, isolated PBMCs, or DNA extracted from either of those sample types. From the cysteine through the phenylalanine, the CDR3 covers 13 amino acids. Just the 39-base CDR3 DNA is kept, in frame starting at base 1. V loses 8 bases of germline sequence and J loses 7 bases, and the interval between the two ends is 15 bases. Sequences LNHDA (CDR1) and SQIVND (CDR2) are obtained from the germline V gene (reference sequence).

Recombination linked TRBV19 to TRBJ2-1; TRBD2 could be the D gene, as 7 bases match. Input material: peripheral blood. This receptor was identified in a man aged 55 to 69 with COVID-19, enrolled during active disease. The CDR3 region: CASAQQGGNEQFF. The DNA is TGTGCCAGTGCTCAACAGGGAGGGAATGAGCAGTTCTTC.